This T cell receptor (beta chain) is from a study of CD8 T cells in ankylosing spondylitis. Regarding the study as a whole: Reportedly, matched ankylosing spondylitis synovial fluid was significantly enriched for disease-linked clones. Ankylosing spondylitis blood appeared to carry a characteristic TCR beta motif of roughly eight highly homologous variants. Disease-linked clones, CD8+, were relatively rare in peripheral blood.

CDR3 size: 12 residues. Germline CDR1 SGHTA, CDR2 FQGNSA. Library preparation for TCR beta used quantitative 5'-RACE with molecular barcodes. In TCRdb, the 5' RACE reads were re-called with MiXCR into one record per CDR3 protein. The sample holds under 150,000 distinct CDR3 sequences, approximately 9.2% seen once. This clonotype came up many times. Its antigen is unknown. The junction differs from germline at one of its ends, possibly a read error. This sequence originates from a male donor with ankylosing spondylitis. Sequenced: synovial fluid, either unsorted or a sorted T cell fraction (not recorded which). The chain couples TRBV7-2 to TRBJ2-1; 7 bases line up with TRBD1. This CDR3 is CASSSRSRGQLF. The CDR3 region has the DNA TGTGCCAGCAGCTCACGGAGTAGGGGGCAGCTCTTC.